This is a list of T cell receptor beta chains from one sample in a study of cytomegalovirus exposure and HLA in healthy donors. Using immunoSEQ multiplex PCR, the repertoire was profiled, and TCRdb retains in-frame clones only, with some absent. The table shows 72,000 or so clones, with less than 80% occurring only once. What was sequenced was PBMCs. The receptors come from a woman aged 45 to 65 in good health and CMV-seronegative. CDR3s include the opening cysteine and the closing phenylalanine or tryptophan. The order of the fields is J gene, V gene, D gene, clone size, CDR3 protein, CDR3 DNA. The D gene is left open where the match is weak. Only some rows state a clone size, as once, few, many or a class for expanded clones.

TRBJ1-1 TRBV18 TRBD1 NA CASSPGQGPVGTEAFF TGTGCCAGCTCACCGGGACAGGGGCCCGTCGGGACTGAAGCTTTCTTT
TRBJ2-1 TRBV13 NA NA CASTSGWAQGFHNEQFF TGTGCCAGCACCTCAGGATGGGCTCAGGGCTTCCACAATGAGCAGTTCTTC
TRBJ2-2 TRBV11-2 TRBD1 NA CASSRTTGGPGELFF TGTGCCAGCAGCCGCACCACAGGGGGCCCCGGGGAGCTGTTTTTT
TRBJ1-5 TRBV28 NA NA CASQTSYQPQHF TGTGCCAGCCAAACGAGTTATCAGCCCCAGCATTTT
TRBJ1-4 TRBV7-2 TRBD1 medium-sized CASSIPGQLGEKLFF TGTGCCAGCAGCATACCGGGACAGTTGGGGGAAAAACTGTTTTTT
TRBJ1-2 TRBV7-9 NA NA CASSQDSSYGYTF TGTGCCAGCAGCCAGGACAGTTCGTATGGCTACACCTTC
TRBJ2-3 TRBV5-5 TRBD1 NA CASSLDRSTDTQYF TGTGCCAGCAGCCTGGACAGGAGCACAGATACGCAGTATTTT
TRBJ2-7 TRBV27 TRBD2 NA CASSPWGGLEQYF TGTGCCAGCAGTCCCTGGGGAGGGCTAGAGCAGTACTTC
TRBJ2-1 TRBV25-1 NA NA CASSEWSLTSSYNEQFF TGTGCCAGCAGTGAATGGAGTTTAACTAGCTCCTACAATGAGCAGTTCTTC
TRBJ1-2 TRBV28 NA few CASSLWEGEGMSYGYTF TGTGCCAGCAGTTTATGGGAGGGAGAGGGTATGAGCTATGGCTACACCTTC
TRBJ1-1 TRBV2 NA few CASSVSRREAFF TGTGCCAGCAGTGTAAGTCGGAGGGAAGCTTTCTTT
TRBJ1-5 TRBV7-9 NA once CASSADGYQPQHF TGTGCCAGCAGCGCCGACGGGTATCAGCCCCAGCATTTT
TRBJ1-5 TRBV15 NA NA CATSRGPHSGMEWRNQPQHF TGTGCCACCAGCAGAGGCCCCCACTCAGGGATGGAATGGCGCAATCAGCCCCAGCATTTT
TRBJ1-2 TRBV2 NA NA CATNRERSGYTF TGTGCCACCAACAGGGAGCGGTCTGGCTACACCTTC